This passage covers 19 T cell receptor beta chains from one sample sequenced in a study of blood T cells in healthy people across ages. Together with a sample-barcoded 5' primer, a J-beta primer mix was included in a second PCR lasting roughly 6 to 12 cycles. Each CDR3 protein gets one entry after TCRdb re-called the 5' RACE reads with MiXCR. This repertoire shows some 930,000 distinct CDR3 sequences, 25% to 35% found once; its top ten account for approximately 10%. The same specimen was also included in a second study, on T cells of mothers and their children.

Input material: blood. The receptors stem from a woman in her 40s in good health.

This clonotype was detected many times. The V gene is TRBV24-1, the J gene TRBJ2-4; weak D call: TRBD2 (6 bases). Deletions cut 3 bases from V and 6 bases from J, with 17 bases between. The germline V gene encodes CDR1 KGHDR and CDR2 SFDVKD. CDR3 size: 16 residues. The CDR3 DNA is TGTGCCACCAGTGATCCAAAATCCGGGACTCTAAACATTCAGTACTTC. Its protein is CATSDPKSGTLNIQYF.

J is TRBJ2-7 and V is TRBV20-1; a weak D match, TRBD1 (5 bases). CDR1 DFQATT and CDR2 SNEGSKA come from the germline V gene (reference sequence). Trimming cost V 4 bases and J 0 bases, with 13 bases left between them. This CDR3 has 14 amino acids. CDR3 amino acids: CSAKLQGSSYEQYF. DNA of the CDR3: TGCAGTGCTAAGCTCCAGGGCAGCTCCTACGAGCAGTACTTC.

This sequence joins TRBV25-1 and TRBJ2-1, with 8 bases identical to TRBD1. From germline, CDR1 is MGHDK and CDR2 SYGVNS. V was clipped by 1 base and J by 9 bases; unmatched bases: 2. The CDR3 loop spans 13 amino acids. As DNA, the CDR3 is TGTGCCAGCAGTGAATGGGGACAGGTTGAGCAGTTCTTC. Amino acids: CASSEWGQVEQFF.

The chain uses TRBV28 and TRBJ2-1, with 7 bases fitting TRBD2. J gave up 1 base and V 4 bases, and 1 base lay outside the gene matches. CDR1 is MDHEN and CDR2 is SYDVKM in the germline V gene. The CDR3 contains 14 residues. In DNA form, the CDR3 reads TGTGCCAGCAGTTGGCGGGGGTCCTACAATGAGCAGTTCTTC. Amino acids: CASSWRGSYNEQFF.

The chain employs TRBV11-2 and TRBJ2-5; a possible D gene is TRBD1 (6 bases). CDR1 is SGHAT and CDR2 is FQNNGV in the germline V gene. The CDR3 loop spans 14 amino acids. V lost 3 bases and J 4 bases, leaving 12 bases between the germline ends. CDR3 region: CASSLDSLPETQYF. CDR3 in DNA: TGTGCCAGCAGCTTGGACAGTCTTCCAGAGACCCAGTACTTC.

This clonotype was seen once. The chain uses TRBV5-1 and TRBJ2-2; TRBD1 aligns across 9 bases. Trimming cost V 5 bases and J 6 bases; bases outside gene matches: 11. This CDR3 spans 16 amino acids. Germline V CDR1 and CDR2: SGHRS, YFSETQ. This CDR3 is CASRSSGQGAPGELFF. The CDR3 region has the DNA TGCGCCAGCAGGTCATCGGGACAGGGTGCCCCCGGGGAGCTGTTTTTT.

The chain uses TRBV5-1 and TRBJ1-2; 9 bases agree with TRBD1. J was trimmed by 8 bases and V by 3 bases; bases with no gene match: 8. CDR3 length: 14 residues. The V gene's germline CDR1 is SGHRS and CDR2 YFSETQ. The CDR3 nucleotides read TGCGCCAGCAGCTCCCTTGGGACAGGGCTAGGCTACACCTTC. It specifies CASSSLGTGLGYTF.

The genes are TRBV9 and TRBJ2-2, with a tentative D call TRBD2 (7 bases). Trimming removed 4 bases from V and 0 bases from J, with 22 bases in between. Germline CDR1 and CDR2: SGDLS and YYNGEE. The length of the CDR3 is 19 residues. In DNA, the CDR3 is TGTGCCAGCAGCCCGCGGGGGCGGGTCCAACAGTCGAACACCGGGGAGCTGTTTTTT. Translation: CASSPRGRVQQSNTGELFF.

This clonotype was observed a few times. A read error may account for a junction end that differs from germline. The rearrangement uses TRBV7-2 and TRBJ2-1; D is possibly TRBD2 (6 bases). The CDR3 totals 14 residues. The germline V gene has CDR1 SGHTA and CDR2 FQGNSA. The CDR3 region is CAGSAGTWDNEQFF. CDR3 nucleotides: TGTGCCGGCAGCGCCGGGACTTGGGACAATGAGCAGTTCTTC.

The chain employs TRBV20-1 and TRBJ1-2; TRBD1 might be the D (5 bases). Germline lookup yields CDR1 DFQATT and CDR2 SNEGSKA (reference sequence). CDR3 size: 13 residues. Trimming left V 6 bases short and J 0 bases short, with 11 bases between. CDR3 in DNA: TGCAGTGCGACCGGACACACTAACTATGGCTACACCTTC. This codes for CSATGHTNYGYTF.

On this clonotype itself: A much more abundant neighbour one base away suggests this may be a read error. CDR3 region: CASRGTAQETQCF. Written as DNA, the CDR3 is TGTGCCAGCAGGGGGACAGCTCAAGAGACCCAGTGCTTC. This sequence joins TRBV7-9 and TRBJ2-5, with 7 bases aligning to TRBD1. This CDR3 has 13 amino acids. CDR1 and CDR2 (germline): SEHNR, FQNEAQ (reference sequence).

This clonotype was observed a few times. The chain couples TRBV11-2 to TRBJ2-2; D is unresolved. The CDR3 has 13 amino acids. From germline, CDR1 is SGHAT and CDR2 FQNNGV. The ends were cut back, 0 bases at V and 6 bases at J, with 5 bases in the middle. CDR3 nucleotides: TGTGCCAGCAGCTTAGAGTTTGCCGGGGAGCTGTTTTTT. It translates to CASSLEFAGELFF. The variable domain in full, with the rest retrieved from reference TRBV11-2 and TRBJ2-2, is EAGVAQSPRYKIIEKRQSVAFWCNPISGHATLYWYQQILGQGPKLLIQFQNNGVVDDSQLPKDRFSAERLKGVDSTLKIQPAKLEDSAVYLCASSLEFAGELFFGEGSRLTVL.

With respect to this clonotype: Since the CDR3 does not end with the conserved phenylalanine or tryptophan, this likely comes from a read error. The limits of the CDR3 on the DNA are not certain, so only TCRdb's listed CDR3 is given. The chain combines TRBV29-1 with TRBJ2-5. The germline CDR1 and CDR2 sequences are SQVTM and ANQGSEA. Counting both end residues, the CDR3 totals 16 amino acids. CDR3 in amino acids: CSVEVPGLEYGYTFGS.

The V gene is TRBV15, the J gene TRBJ1-2; D is possibly TRBD1 (5 bases). This CDR3 spans 15 amino acids. V lost 5 bases and J 1 base, leaving 14 bases between the germline ends. CDR1 is LNHNV and CDR2 is YYDKDF in the germline V gene (reference sequence). The CDR3 here is CATSATTGINYGYTF. The CDR3 DNA follows: TGTGCCACCAGCGCAACCACAGGAATTAACTATGGCTACACCTTC. Complete variable domain (other parts from reference TRBV15 and TRBJ1-2): DAMVIQNPRYQVTQFGKPVTLSCSQTLNHNVMYWYQQKSSQAPKLLFHYYDKDFNNEADTPDNFQSRRPNTSFCFLDIRSPGLGDTAMYLCATSATTGINYGYTFGSGTRLTVV.

Only a few counts were recorded for this clonotype. J is TRBJ2-1 and V is TRBV7-9; TRBD2 might be the D (5 bases). The germline V gene encodes CDR1 SEHNR and CDR2 FQNEAQ (reference sequence). The CDR3 has 11 residues. Trimming took 7 bases from V and 8 from J, leaving 9 bases between them. CDR3 sequence reads: CASTSGDEQFF. DNA for the CDR3: TGTGCCAGCACCTCCGGGGATGAGCAGTTCTTC.

The V gene is TRBV20-1, the J gene TRBJ2-5; D may match TRBD1 or TRBD2 (6 bases each). Germline lookup yields CDR1 DFQATT and CDR2 SNEGSKA (reference sequence). There are 15 residues in the CDR3. Trimming removed 1 base at V and 11 bases at J, with 23 bases between. This CDR3 reads CSARALNEGGNEQYF. As DNA, the CDR3 is TGCAGTGCTAGAGCCCTCAACGAGGGGGGCAATGAGCAGTACTTC.

V usage is TRBV29-1 and J usage is TRBJ2-7, with 9 positions matching TRBD1. V dropped 7 bases and J dropped 3; count of bases not matched to a gene: 31. This CDR3 comprises 21 residues. Germline loops: CDR1 SQVTM, CDR2 ANQGSEA. For the CDR3, the DNA is TGCAGCGCGTCAGACAGGGGGTTAGCAGCGGGCGGTCCCCTTCCCTTCTACGAGCAGTACTTC. Encoded protein: CSASDRGLAAGGPLPFYEQYF.

The rearrangement uses TRBV5-1 and TRBJ1-5, with 7 bases aligning to TRBD1. Trimming removed 0 bases from V and 4 bases from J; junction bases left unmatched: 4. Germline V gene data show CDR1 as SGHRS and CDR2 as YFSETQ. This CDR3 spans 15 amino acids. CDR3 DNA sequence: TGCGCCAGCAGCTTGGAAGGGGGCGAAAATCAGCCCCAGCATTTT. This codes for CASSLEGGENQPQHF.

Points on this clonotype: At one boundary the junction diverges from the germline segment, which might be a read error. The chain is built from TRBV9 and TRBJ2-3; 7 bases are a match to TRBD2. Germline-derived CDR1 and CDR2 are SGDLS and YYNGEE. The CDR3 contains 13 residues. The CDR3 region is CASGVVGGGTQYF. In DNA form, the CDR3 reads TGTGCCAGCGGCGTAGTCGGCGGGGGTACACAGTATTTT. The entire variable domain, with the rest obtained from reference TRBV9 and TRBJ2-3, is as follows: DSGVTQTPKHLITATGQRVTLRCSPRSGDLSVYWYQQSLDQGLQFLIQYYNGEERAKGNILERFSAQQFPDLHSELNLSSLELGDSALYFCASGVVGGGTQYFGPGTRLTVL.